The rows below give T cell receptor beta chains drawn from one sample of a study of blood T cell repertoires in COVID-19. TCRdb's copy holds only in-frame clones and misses some; the assay was immunoSEQ multiplex PCR. This sample has a few hundred thousand clones; approximately 90% occur once, and the top ten carry over 3.5%. The sample taken for sequencing was peripheral blood. These receptor sequences come from a woman between 35 and 50 years old with acute or convalescent COVID-19. Both conserved end residues are part of each CDR3. Size tells how often a clone was seen (once, few, many) or the class of an expanded clone, and some rows leave it out.

j_call clone_size v_call cdr3_aa
TRBJ1-5 NA TRBV30 CAWNLGLRFGNQPQHF
TRBJ2-3 NA TRBV3-1/TRBV3-2 CASSPRLAGASTDTQYF
TRBJ2-3 NA TRBV3-1/TRBV3-2 CASSHPLRLAGSDTQYF
TRBJ1-4 NA TRBV6-6 CASSYSRQGWNEKLFF
TRBJ2-3 once TRBV12-5 CASASGSTDTQYF
TRBJ1-1 NA TRBV6-6 CASSGTGEGRGTEAFF
TRBJ1-1 NA TRBV5-6 CASRRDLGAEAFF
TRBJ1-1 NA TRBV6-1 CASSEALLNTEAFF
TRBJ1-1 once TRBV5-1 CASSLDSPNTEAFF
TRBJ1-1 NA TRBV10-3 CAIRGQNTEAFF